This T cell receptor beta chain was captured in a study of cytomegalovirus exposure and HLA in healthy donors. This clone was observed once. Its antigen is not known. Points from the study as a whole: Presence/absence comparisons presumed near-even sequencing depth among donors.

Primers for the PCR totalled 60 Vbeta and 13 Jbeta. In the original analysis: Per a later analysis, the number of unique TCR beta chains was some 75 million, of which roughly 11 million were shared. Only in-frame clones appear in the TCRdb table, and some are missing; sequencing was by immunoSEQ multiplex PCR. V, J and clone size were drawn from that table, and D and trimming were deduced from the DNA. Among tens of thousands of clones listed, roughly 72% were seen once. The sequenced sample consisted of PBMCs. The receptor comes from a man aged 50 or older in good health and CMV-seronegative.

The CDR3: CSVVQGGTEAFF. DNA for the CDR3: TGCAGCGTGGTCCAGGGGGGCACTGAAGCTTTCTTT. This chain joins TRBV29-1 and TRBJ1-1; the match to TRBD1 covers 7 bases. Germline V gene data show CDR1 as SQVTM and CDR2 as ANQGSEA. V trimming: 6 bases; J trimming: 4 bases; junction bases outside the gene matches: 5. This CDR3 comprises 12 residues.